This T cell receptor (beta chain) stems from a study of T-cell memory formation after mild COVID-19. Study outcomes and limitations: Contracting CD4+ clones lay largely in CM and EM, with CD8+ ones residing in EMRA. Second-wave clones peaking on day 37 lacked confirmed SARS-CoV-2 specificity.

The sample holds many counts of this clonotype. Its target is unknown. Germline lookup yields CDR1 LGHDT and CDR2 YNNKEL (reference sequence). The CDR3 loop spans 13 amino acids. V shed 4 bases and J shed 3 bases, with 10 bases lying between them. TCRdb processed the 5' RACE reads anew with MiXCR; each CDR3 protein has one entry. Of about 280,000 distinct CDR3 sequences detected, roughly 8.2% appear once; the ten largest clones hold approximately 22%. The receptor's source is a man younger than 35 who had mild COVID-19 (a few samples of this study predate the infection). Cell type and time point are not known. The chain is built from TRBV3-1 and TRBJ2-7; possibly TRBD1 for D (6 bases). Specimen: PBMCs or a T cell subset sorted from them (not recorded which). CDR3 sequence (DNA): TGTGCCAGCAGCCGGGACACCAACTACGAGCAGTACTTC. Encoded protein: CASSRDTNYEQYF.